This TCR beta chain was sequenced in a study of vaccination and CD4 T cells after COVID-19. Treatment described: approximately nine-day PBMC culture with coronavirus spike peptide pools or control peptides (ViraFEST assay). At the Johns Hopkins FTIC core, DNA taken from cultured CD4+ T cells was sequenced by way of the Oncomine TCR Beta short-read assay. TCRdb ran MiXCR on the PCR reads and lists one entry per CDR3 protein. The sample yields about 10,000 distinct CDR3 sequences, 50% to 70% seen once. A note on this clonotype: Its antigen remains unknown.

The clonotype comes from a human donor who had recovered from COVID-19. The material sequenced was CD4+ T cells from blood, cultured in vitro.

CDR3 sequence (DNA): TGTGCCAGCAGCTTGGACAGGGGGAGGCTCGAGCAGTACTTC. Its protein product is CASSLDRGRLEQYF. V and J are TRBV5-4 and TRBJ2-7; 8 bases map to TRBD1. Germline V gene lookup returns CDR1 SGHNT and CDR2 YYREEE (reference sequence). The CDR3 loop spans 14 amino acids. V was clipped by 0 bases and J by 6 bases; unmatched bases: 5.